This T cell receptor (beta chain) was documented in a study of blood T cells in healthy people across ages. General observations from the study: A roughly linear fall in TCR beta diversity per million T cells was seen with increasing age. Long-lived donors had more naive CD4+ cells and higher diversity than aged donors.

Each sample yielded at least 6 micrograms of PBMC total RNA. CDR3 size: 14 residues. Germline CDR1 and CDR2: MNHEY and SVGAGI. The ends were cut back, 7 bases at V and 0 bases at J, with 7 bases in the middle. This clonotype was found many times. Its antigen is not known. The authors ran a second PCR of 7 to 11 cycles using a sample-barcoded 5' primer and a J-beta primer mix. The yield of each sample was at least 2.5 million CDR3-containing paired-end reads. A single record per CDR3 protein comes from TCRdb applying MiXCR to the 5' RACE reads. The repertoire holds roughly 680,000 distinct CDR3 sequences, with 52% as singletons.

The V call is TRBV6-5, the J call TRBJ2-6; no definite D call. This receptor was identified in a woman of 80 years or more in good health. The sequenced sample consisted of blood. CDR3 coding DNA: TGTGCCAGCACTCAGAGCTCTGGGGCCAACGTCCTGACTTTC. This sequence encodes CASTQSSGANVLTF.